The TCR beta chain described here comes from a study of T cell repertoires in cytomegalovirus infection. Study-wide background: Matching HLA type and CMV infection were both indicated by public TCR beta signatures.

There are 17 residues in the CDR3. The ends lost 4 bases at V and 0 bases at J; junction bases unmatched: 10. Germline CDR1 LGHDT, CDR2 YNNKEL (reference sequence). With regard to this clonotype: Its target is not known.

Study outcomes and limitations: The study identified carriers of CMV plus the relevant HLA from cumulative public TCR beta family frequency. HLA-C-restricted CMV-specific TCR beta clonotypes prevailed in the ex vivo response.

TCRdb re-analysed the reads in MiXCR, keeping a single row per CDR3 protein. The data show a few hundred thousand distinct CDR3 sequences, roughly a third seen once. This chain uses TRBV3-1 with TRBJ2-5; the match to TRBD1 covers 8 bases. The sequencing used cultured PBMCs, collected from culture after CMV antigen stimulation. The source is a human donor in good health (CMV status not recorded). Some clones in this sample may be carry-over from other donors' samples. CDR3 sequence (DNA): TGTGCCAGCAGCCCCGATCGACAGGGGATGTACCAAGAGACCCAGTACTTC. Translating it yields CASSPDRQGMYQETQYF.